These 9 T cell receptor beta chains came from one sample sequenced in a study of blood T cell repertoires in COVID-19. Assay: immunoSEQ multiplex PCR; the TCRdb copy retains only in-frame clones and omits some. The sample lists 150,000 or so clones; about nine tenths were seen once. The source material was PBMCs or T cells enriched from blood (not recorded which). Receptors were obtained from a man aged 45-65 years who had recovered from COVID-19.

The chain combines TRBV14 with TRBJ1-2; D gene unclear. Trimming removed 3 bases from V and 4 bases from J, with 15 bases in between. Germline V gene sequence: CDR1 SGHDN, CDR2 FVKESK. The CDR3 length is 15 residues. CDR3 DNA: TGTGCCAGCAGCCAGCCCGCCGAGGGAAGCTATGGCTACACCTTC. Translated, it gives CASSQPAEGSYGYTF. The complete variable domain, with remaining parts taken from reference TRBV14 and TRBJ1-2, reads EAGVTQFPSHSVIEKGQTVTLRCDPISGHDNLYWYRRVMGKEIKFLLHFVKESKQDESGMPNNRFLAERTGGTYSTLKVQPAELEDSGVYFCASSQPAEGSYGYTFGSGTRLTVV.

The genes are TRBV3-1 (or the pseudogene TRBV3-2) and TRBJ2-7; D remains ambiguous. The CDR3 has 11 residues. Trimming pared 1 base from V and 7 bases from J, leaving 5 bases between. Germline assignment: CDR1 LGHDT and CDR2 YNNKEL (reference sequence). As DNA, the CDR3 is TGTGCCAGCAGCCAAGTGAGGGAGCAGTACTTC. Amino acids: CASSQVREQYF.

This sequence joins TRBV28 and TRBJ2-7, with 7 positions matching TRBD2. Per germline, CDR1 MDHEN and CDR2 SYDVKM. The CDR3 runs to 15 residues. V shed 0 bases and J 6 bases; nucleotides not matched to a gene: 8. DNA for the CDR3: TGTGCCAGCAGTTTATGGGAGGGAGGGTCCCGCGAGCAGTACTTC. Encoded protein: CASSLWEGGSREQYF.

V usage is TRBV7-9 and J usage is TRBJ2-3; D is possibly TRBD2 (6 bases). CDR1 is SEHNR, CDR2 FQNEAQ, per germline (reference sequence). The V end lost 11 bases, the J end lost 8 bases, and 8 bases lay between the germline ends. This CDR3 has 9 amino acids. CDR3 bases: TGTGCCCAGGAGGGTACGCAGTATTTT. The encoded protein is CAQEGTQYF.

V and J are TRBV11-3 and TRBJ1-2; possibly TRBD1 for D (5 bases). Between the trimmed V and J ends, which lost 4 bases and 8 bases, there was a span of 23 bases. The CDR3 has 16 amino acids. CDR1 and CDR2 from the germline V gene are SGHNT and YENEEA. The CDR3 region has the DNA TGTGCCAGCAGCTACCTCCCCCAGGGTAAAGAACGCGGCTACACCTTC. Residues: CASSYLPQGKERGYTF.

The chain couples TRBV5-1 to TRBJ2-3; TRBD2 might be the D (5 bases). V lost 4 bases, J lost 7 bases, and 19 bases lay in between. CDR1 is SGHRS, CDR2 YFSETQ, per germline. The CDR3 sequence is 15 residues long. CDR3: CASSPPADFGNTQYF. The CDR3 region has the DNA TGCGCCAGCAGCCCCCCGGCGGACTTCGGGAATACGCAGTATTTT. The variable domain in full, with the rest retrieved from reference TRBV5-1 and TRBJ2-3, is KAGVTQTPRYLIKTRGQQVTLSCSPISGHRSVSWYQQTPGQGLQFLFEYFSETQRNKGNFPGRFSGRQFSNSRSEMNVSTLELGDSALYLCASSPPADFGNTQYFGPGTRLTVL.

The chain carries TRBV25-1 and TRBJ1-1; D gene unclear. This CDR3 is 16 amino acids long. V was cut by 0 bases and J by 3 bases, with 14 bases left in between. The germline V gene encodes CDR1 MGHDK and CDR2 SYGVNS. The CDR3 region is CASSEYRPGYDTEAFF. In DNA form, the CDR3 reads TGTGCCAGCAGTGAATACCGTCCCGGGTACGACACTGAAGCTTTCTTT.

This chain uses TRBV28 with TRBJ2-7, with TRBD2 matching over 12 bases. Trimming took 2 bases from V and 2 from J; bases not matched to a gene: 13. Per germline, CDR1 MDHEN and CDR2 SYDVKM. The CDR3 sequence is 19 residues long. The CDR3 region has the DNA TGTGCCAGCAGTTTACCCCACCGACTGACTAGCGGGAGAACCTACGAGCAGTACTTC. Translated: CASSLPHRLTSGRTYEQYF.

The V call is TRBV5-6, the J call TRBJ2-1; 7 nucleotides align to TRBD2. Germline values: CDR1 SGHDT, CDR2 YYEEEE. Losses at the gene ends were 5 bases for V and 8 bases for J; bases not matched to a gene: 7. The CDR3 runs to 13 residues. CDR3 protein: CASSPRLADEQFF. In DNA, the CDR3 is TGTGCCAGCAGTCCACGACTAGCTGATGAGCAGTTCTTC.